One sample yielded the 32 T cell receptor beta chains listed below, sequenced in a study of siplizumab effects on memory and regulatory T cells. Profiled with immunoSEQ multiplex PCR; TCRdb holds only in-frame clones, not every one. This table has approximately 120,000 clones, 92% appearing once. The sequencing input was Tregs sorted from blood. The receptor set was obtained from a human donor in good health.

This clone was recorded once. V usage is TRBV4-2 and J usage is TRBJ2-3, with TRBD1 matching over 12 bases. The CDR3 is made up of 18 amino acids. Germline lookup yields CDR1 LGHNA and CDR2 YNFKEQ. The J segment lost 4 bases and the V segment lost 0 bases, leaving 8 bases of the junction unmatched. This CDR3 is CASSQDRRDRGRADTQYF. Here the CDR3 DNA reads TGTGCCAGCAGCCAAGATCGAAGGGACAGGGGGCGAGCAGATACGCAGTATTTT.

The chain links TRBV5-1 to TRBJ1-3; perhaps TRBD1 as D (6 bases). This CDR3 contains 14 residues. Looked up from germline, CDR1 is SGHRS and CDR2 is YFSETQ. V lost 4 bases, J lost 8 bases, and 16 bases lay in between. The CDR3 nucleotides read TGCGCCAGCAGCCCGGCCGGGACAAGGGACACCATATATTTT. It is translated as CASSPAGTRDTIYF.

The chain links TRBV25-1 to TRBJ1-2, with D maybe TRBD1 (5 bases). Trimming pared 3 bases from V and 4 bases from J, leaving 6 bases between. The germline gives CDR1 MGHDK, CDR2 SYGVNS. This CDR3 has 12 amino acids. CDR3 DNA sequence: TGTGCCAGCAGTGATCAGGGCTATGGCTACACCTTC. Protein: CASSDQGYGYTF.

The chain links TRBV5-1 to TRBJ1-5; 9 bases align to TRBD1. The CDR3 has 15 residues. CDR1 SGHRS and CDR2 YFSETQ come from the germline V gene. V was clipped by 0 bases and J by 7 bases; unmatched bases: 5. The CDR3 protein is CASSLEGQGRQPQHF. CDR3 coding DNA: TGCGCCAGCAGCTTGGAGGGACAGGGTAGACAGCCCCAGCATTTT.

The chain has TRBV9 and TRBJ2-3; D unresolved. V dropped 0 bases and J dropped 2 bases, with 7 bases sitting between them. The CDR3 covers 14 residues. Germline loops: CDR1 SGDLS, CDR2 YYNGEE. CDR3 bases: TGTGCCAGCAGCGTAGTATCCTACACAGATACGCAGTATTTT. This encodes CASSVVSYTDTQYF.

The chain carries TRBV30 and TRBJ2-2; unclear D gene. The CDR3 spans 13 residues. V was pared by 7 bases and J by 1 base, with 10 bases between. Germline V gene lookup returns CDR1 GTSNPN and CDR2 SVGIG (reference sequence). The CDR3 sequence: CAYNNKNTGELFF. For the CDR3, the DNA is TGTGCCTATAATAACAAGAACACCGGGGAGCTGTTTTTT.

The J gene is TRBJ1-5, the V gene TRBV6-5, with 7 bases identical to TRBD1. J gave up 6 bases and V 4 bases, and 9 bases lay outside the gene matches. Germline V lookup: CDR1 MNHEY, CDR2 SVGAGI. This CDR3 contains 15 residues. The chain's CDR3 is CASSLHGQAAQPQHF. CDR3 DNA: TGTGCCAGCAGTTTACATGGACAGGCGGCTCAGCCCCAGCATTTT.

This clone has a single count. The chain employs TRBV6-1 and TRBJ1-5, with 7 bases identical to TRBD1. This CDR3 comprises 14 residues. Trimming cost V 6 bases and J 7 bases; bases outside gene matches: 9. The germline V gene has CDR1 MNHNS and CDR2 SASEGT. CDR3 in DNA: TGTGCCAGCAGCCAGACAGGGATGGGGCAGCCCCAGCATTTT. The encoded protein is CASSQTGMGQPQHF.

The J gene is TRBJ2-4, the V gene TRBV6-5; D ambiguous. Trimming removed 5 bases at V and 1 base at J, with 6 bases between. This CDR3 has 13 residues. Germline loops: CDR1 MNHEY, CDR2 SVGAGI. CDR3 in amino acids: CASSRSAKNIQYF. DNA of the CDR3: TGTGCCAGCAGTCGGTCGGCCAAAAACATTCAGTACTTC.

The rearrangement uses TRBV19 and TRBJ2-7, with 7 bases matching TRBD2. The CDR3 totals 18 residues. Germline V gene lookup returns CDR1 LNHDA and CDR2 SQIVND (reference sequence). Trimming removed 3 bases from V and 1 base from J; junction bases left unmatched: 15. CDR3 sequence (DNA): TGTGCCAGTAGTATTAGAATGCAAGGCGGCGGGAGATCCTACGAGCAGTACTTC. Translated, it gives CASSIRMQGGGRSYEQYF.

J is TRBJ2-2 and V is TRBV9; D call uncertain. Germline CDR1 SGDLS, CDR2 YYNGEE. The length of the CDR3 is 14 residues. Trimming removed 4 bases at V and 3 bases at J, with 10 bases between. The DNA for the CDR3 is TGTGCCAGCAGCAGCAGAATACACACCGGGGAGCTGTTTTTT. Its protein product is CASSSRIHTGELFF.

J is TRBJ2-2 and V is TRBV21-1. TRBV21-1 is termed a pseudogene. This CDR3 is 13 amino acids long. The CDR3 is CASSKEDTGELFF. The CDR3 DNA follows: TGTGCCAGCAGCAAAGAAGACACCGGGGAGCTGTTTTTT.

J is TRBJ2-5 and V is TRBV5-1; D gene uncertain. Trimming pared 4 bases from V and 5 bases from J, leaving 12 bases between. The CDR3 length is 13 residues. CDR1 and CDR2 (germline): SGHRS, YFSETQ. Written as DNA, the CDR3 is TGCGCCAGCAGCCCGCCAGCAAGGGAGACCCAGTACTTC. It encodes CASSPPARETQYF.

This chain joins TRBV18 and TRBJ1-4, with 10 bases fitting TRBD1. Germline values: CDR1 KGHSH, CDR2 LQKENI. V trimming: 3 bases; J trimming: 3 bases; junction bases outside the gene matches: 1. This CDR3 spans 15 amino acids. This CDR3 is CASSPTGGSNEKLFF. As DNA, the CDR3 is TGTGCCAGCTCACCGACAGGGGGCTCTAATGAAAAACTGTTTTTT.

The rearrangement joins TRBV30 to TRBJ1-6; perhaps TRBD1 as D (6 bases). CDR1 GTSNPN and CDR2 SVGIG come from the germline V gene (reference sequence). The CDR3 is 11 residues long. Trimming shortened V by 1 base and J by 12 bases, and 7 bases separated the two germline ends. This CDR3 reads CAWSEGGPLHF. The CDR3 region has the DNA TGTGCCTGGAGTGAAGGGGGACCCCTCCACTTT.

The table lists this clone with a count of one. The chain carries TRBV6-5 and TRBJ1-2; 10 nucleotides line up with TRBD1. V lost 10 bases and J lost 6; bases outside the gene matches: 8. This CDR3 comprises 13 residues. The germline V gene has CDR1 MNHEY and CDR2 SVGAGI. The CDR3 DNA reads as TGTGCCACCATGGACGGACAGGGGGATGGCTACACCTTC. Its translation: CATMDGQGDGYTF.

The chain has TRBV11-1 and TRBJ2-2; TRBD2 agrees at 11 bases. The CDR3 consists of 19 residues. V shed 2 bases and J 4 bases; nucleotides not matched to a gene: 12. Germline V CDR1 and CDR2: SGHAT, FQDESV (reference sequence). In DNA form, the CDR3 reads TGTGCCAGCAGCTTATCTCGCTGGGGACTAGCGGAGGGCACCGGGGAGCTGTTTTTT. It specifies CASSLSRWGLAEGTGELFF. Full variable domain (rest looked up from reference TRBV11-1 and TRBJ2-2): EAEVAQSPRYKITEKSQAVAFWCDPISGHATLYWYRQILGQGPELLVQFQDESVVDDSQLPKDRFSAERLKGVDSTLKIQPAELGDSAMYLCASSLSRWGLAEGTGELFFGEGSRLTVL.

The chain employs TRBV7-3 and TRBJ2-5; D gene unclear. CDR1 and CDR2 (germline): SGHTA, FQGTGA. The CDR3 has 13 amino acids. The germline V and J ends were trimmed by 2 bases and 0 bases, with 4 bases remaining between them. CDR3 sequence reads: CASSLWDQETQYF. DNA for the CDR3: TGTGCCAGCAGCTTATGGGACCAAGAGACCCAGTACTTC.

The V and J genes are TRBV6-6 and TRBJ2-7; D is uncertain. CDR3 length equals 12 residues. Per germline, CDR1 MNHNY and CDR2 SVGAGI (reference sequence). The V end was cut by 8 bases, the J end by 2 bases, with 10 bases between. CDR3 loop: CASGWLTYEQYF. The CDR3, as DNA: TGTGCCAGCGGGTGGTTAACCTACGAGCAGTACTTC.

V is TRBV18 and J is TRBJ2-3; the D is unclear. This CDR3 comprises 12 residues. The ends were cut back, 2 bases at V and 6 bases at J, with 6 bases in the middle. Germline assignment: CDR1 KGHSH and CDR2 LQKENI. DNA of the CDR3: TGTGCCAGCTCACCAACGATGGATACGCAGTATTTT. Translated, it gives CASSPTMDTQYF.

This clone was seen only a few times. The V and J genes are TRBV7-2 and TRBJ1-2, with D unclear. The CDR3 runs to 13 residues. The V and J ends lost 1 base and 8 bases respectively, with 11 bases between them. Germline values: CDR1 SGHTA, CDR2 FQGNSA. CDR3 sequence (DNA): TGTGCCAGCAGCTTAGGACAACGGCAGGGCTACACCTTC. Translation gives CASSLGQRQGYTF.

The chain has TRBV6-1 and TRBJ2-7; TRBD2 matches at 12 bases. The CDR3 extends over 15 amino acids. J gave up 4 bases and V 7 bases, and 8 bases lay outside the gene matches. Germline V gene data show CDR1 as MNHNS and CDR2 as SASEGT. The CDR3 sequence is CASIPGLAGKYEQYF. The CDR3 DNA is TGTGCCAGCATCCCCGGACTAGCGGGAAAGTACGAGCAGTACTTC.

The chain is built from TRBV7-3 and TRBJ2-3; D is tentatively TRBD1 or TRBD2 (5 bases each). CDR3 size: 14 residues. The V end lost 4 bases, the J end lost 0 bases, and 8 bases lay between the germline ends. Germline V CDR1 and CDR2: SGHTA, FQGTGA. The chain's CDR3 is CASSSGRSTDTQYF. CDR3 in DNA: TGTGCCAGCAGCTCGGGACGGAGCACAGATACGCAGTATTTT.

For the CDR3, the DNA is TGTGCCAGCAGCCAAGCGGGGGCCCTCGGAGGGGAGACCCAGTACTTC. Its translation: CASSQAGALGGETQYF. The V gene is TRBV4-2, the J gene TRBJ2-5; D possibly uses TRBD1 or TRBD2 (6 bases each). V was shortened by 1 base and J by 5 bases, with 17 bases between the two germline ends. This CDR3 spans 16 amino acids. Germline assignment: CDR1 LGHNA and CDR2 YNFKEQ.

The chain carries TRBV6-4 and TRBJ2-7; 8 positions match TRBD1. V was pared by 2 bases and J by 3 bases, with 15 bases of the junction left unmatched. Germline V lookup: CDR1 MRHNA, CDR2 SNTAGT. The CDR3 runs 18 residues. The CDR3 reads CASSDGQGARNSVYEQYF. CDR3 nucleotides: TGTGCCAGCAGTGACGGCCAGGGGGCGCGTAATTCGGTCTACGAGCAGTACTTC.

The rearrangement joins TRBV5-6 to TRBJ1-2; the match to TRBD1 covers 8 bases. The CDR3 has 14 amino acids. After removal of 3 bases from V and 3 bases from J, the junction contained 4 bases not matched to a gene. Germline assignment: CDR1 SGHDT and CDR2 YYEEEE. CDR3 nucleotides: TGTGCCAGCAGCTCACCGGGACAGGACTATGGCTACACCTTC. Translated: CASSSPGQDYGYTF.

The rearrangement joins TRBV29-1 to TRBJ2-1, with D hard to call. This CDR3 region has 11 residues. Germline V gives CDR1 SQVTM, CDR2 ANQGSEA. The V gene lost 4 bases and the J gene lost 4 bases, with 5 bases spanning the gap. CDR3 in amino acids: CSVALYNEQFF. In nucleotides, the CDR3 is TGCAGCGTTGCTCTATACAATGAGCAGTTCTTC.

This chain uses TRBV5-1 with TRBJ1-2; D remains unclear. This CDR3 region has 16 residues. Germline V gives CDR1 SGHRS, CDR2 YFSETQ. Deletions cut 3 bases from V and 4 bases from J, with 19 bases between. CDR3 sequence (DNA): TGCGCCAGCAGCTCATCCACGGGGAGACTTGGCTATGGCTACACCTTC. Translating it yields CASSSSTGRLGYGYTF.

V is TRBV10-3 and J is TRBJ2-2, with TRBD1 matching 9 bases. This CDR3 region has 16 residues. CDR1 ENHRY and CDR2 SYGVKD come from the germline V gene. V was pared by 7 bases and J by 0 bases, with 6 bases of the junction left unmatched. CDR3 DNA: TGTGCCATCAAAAAGGACAGGGGAACGAACACCGGGGAGCTGTTTTTT. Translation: CAIKKDRGTNTGELFF.

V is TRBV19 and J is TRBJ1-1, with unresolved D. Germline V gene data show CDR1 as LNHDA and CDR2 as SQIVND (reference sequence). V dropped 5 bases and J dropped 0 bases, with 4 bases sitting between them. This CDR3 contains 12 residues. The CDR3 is CASSFLNTEAFF. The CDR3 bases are TGTGCCAGTAGTTTCCTGAACACTGAAGCTTTCTTT.

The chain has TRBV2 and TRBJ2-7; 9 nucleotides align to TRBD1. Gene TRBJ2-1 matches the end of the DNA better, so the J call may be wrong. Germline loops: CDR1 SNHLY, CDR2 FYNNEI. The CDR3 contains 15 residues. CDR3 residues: CASRPRDRAHNEQFF. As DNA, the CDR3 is TGTGCCAGCAGACCCCGGGACAGGGCCCACAATGAGCAGTTCTTC.

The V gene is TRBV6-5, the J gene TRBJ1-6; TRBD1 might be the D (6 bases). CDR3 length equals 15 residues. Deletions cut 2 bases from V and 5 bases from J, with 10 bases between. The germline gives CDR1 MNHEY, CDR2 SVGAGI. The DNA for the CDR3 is TGTGCCAGCAGTTACGTCACAGGGAATAATTCACCCCTCCACTTT. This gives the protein CASSYVTGNNSPLHF.